Detailed here is one T cell receptor beta chain. These data originate in a study of blood T cell repertoires in COVID-19. The protocol was immunoSEQ multiplex PCR, while the TCRdb copy is restricted to in-frame clones and leaves out a portion. The data show some 150,000 clones, roughly 81% seen once. Trimming removed 1 base from V and 5 bases from J, with 8 bases in between. The CDR3 consists of 13 residues. Germline V gene data show CDR1 as SEHNR and CDR2 as FQNEAQ (reference sequence). This TCR derives from a man aged 40-55 years who had recovered from COVID-19. The specimen sequenced was peripheral blood. The gene calls are TRBV7-9 and TRBJ2-5, with D maybe TRBD2 (6 bases). The CDR3 DNA reads as TGTGCCAGCAGCTTAGGCGGGGTGGAGACCCAGTACTTC. This sequence encodes CASSLGGVETQYF.